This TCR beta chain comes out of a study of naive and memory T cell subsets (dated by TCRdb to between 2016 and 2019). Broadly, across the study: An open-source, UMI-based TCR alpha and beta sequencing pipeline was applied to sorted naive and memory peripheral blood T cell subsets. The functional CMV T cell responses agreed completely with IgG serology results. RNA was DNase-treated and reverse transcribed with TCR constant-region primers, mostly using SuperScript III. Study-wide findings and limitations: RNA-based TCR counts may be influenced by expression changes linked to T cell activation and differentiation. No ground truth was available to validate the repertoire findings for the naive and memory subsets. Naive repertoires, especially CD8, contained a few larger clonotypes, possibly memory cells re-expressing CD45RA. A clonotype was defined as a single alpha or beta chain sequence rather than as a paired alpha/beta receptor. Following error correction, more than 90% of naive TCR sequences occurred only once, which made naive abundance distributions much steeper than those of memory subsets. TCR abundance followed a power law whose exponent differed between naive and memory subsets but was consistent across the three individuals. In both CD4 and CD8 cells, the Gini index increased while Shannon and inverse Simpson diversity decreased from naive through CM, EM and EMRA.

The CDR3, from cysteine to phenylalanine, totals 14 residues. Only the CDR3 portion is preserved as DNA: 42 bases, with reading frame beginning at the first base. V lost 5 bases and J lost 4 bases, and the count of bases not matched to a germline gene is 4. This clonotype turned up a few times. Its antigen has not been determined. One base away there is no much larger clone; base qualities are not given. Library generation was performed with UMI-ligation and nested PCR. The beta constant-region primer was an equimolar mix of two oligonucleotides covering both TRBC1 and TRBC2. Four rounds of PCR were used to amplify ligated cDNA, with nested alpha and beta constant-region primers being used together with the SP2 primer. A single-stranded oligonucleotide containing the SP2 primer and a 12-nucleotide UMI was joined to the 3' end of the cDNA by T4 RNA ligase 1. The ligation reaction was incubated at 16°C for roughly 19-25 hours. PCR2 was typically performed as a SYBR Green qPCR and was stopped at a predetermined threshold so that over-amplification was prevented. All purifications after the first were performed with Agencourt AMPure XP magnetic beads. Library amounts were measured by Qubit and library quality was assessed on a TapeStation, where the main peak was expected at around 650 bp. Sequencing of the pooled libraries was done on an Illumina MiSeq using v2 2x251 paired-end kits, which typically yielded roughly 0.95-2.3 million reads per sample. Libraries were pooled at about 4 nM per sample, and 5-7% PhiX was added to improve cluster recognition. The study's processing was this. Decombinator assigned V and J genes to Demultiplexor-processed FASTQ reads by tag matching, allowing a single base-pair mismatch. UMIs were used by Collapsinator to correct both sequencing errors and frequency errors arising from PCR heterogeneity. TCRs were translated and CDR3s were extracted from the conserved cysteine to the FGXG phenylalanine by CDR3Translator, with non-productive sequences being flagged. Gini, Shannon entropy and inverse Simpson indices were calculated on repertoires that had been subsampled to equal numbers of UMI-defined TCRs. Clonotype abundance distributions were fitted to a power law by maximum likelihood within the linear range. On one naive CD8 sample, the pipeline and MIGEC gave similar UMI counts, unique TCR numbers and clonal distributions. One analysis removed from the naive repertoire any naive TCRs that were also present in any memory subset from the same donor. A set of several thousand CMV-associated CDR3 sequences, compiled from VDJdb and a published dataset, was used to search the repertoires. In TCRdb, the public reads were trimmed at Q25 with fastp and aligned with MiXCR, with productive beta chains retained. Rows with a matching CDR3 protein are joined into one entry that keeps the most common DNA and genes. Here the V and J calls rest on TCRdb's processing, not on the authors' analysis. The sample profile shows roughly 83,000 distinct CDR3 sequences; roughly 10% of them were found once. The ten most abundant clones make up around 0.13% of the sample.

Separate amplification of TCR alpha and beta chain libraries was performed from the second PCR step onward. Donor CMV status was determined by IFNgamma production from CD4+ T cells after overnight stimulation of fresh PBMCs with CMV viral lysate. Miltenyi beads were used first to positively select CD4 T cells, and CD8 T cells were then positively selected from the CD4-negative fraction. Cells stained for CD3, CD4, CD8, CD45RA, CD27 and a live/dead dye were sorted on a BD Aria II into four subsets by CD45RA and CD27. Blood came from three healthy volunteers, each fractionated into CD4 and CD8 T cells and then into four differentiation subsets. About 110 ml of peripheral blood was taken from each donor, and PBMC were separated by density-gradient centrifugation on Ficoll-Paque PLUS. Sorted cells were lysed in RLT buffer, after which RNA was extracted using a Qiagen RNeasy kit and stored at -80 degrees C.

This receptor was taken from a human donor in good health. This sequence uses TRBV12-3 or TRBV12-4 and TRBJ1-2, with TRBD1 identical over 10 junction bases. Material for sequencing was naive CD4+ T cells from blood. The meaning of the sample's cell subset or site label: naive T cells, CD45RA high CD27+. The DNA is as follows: TGTGCCAGCAGTCCGGGACAGGGGAGCTATGGCTACACCTTC. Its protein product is CASSPGQGSYGYTF.